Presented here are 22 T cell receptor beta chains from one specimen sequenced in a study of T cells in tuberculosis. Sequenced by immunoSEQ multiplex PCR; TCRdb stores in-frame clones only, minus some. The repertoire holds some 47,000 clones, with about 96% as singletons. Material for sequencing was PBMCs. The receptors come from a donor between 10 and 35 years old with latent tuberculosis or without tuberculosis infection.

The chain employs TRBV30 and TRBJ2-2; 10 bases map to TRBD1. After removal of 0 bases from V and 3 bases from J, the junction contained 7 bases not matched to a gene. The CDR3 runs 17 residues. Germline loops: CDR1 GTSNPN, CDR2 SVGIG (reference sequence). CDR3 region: CAWSVARTGGYTGELFF. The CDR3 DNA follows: TGTGCCTGGAGTGTAGCCAGGACAGGGGGATACACCGGGGAGCTGTTTTTT.

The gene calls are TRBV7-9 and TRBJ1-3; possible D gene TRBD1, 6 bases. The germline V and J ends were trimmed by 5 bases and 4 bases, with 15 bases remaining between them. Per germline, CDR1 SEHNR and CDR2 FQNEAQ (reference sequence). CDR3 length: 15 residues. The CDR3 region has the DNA TGTGCCAGCAGCCCAGGGGCGGTATACGGAAACACCATATATTTT. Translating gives CASSPGAVYGNTIYF.

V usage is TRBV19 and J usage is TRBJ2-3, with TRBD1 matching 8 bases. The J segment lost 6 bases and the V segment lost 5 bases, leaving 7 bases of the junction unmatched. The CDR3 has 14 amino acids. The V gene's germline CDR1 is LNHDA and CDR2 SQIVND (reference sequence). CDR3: CASSLTGGSDTQYF. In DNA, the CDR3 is TGTGCCAGTAGTTTAACAGGGGGAAGTGATACGCAGTATTTT.

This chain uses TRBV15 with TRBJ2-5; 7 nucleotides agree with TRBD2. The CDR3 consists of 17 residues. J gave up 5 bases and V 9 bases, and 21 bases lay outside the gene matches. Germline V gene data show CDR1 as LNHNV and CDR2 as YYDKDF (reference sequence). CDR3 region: CATQTLREGTKWETQYF. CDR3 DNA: TGTGCCACGCAGACGTTAAGGGAGGGCACGAAATGGGAGACCCAGTACTTC.

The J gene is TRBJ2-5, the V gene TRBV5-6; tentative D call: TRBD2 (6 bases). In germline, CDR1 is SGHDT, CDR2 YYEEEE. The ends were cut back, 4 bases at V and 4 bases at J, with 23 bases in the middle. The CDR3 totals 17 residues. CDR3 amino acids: CASSPLRRREVVETQYF. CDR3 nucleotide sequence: TGTGCCAGCAGCCCCCTCAGGCGGCGGGAAGTCGTAGAGACCCAGTACTTC. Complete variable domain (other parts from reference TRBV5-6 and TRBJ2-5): DAGVTQSPTHLIKTRGQQVTLRCSPKSGHDTVSWYQQALGQGPQFIFQYYEEEERQRGNFPDRFSGHQFPNYSSELNVNALLLGDSALYLCASSPLRRREVVETQYFGPGTRLLVL.

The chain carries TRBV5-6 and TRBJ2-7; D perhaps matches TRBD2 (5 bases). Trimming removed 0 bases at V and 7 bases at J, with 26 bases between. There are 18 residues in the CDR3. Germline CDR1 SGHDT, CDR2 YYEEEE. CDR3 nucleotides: TGTGCCAGCAGCTTGGTCCCCCTACTAGAAGCCCGATCAGGAGAGCAGTACTTC. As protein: CASSLVPLLEARSGEQYF.

The chain's CDR3 is CASSSPPRRGTYEQYF. CDR3 sequence (DNA): TGTGCCAGCAGCTCACCGCCCCGCAGGGGGACCTACGAGCAGTACTTC. This chain joins TRBV11-2 and TRBJ2-7, with TRBD1 matching over 7 bases. This CDR3 is built from 16 residues. Trimming cost V 4 bases and J 2 bases; bases outside gene matches: 11. From germline, CDR1 is SGHAT and CDR2 FQNNGV.

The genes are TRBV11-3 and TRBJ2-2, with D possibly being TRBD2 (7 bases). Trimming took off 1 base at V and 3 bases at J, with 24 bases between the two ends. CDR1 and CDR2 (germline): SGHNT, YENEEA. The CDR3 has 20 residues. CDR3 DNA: TGTGCCAGCAGCTTAGGCCGGGGGCGGGAGCGCCTGCTGGACACCGGGGAGCTGTTTTTT. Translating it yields CASSLGRGRERLLDTGELFF.

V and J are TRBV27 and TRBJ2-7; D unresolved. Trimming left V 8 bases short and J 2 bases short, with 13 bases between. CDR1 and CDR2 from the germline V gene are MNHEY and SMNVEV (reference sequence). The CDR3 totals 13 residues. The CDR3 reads CASGLPGPYEQYF. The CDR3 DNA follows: TGTGCCAGCGGGTTACCAGGTCCCTACGAGCAGTACTTC.

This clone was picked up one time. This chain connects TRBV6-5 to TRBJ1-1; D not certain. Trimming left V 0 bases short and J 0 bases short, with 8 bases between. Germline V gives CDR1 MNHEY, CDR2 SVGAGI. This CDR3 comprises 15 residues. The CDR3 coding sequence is TGTGCCAGCAGTTACTCGAGTTCGGTGAACACTGAAGCTTTCTTT. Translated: CASSYSSSVNTEAFF.

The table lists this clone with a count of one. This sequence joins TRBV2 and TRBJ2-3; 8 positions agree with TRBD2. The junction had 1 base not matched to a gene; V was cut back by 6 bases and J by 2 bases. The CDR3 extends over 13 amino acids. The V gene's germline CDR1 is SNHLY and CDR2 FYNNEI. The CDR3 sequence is CASRGLVTDTQYF. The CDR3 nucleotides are TGTGCCAGCAGGGGACTAGTCACAGATACGCAGTATTTT.

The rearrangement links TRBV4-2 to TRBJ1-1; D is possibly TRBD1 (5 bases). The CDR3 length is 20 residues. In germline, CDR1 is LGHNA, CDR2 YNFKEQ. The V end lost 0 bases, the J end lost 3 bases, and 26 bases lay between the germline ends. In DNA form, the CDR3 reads TGTGCCAGCAGCCAAGAGAGGACCGGGACTCTTCCCGAAGGGGACACTGAAGCTTTCTTT. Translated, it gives CASSQERTGTLPEGDTEAFF.

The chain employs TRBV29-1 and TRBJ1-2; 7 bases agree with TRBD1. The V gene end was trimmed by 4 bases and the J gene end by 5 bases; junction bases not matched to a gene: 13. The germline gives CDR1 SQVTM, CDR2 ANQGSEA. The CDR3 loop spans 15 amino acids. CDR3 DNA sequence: TGCAGCGTTGGCCAAGCAAGGGGGCGCGGGTATGGCTACACCTTC. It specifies CSVGQARGRGYGYTF.

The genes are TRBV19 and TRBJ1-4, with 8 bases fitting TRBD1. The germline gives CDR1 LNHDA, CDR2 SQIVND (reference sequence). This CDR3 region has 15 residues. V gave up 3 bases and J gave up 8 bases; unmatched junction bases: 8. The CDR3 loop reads CASSIFDRGNEKLFF. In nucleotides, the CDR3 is TGTGCCAGTAGTATTTTTGACAGGGGTAACGAAAAACTGTTTTTT.

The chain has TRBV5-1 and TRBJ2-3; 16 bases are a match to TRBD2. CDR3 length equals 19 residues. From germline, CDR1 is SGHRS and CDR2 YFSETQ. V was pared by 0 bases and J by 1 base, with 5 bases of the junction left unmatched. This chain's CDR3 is CASSLEGTSGRVGTDTQYF. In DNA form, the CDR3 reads TGCGCCAGCAGCTTGGAGGGGACTAGCGGGAGGGTTGGCACAGATACGCAGTATTTT. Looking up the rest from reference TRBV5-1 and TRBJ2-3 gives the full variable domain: KAGVTQTPRYLIKTRGQQVTLSCSPISGHRSVSWYQQTPGQGLQFLFEYFSETQRNKGNFPGRFSGRQFSNSRSEMNVSTLELGDSALYLCASSLEGTSGRVGTDTQYFGPGTRLTVL.

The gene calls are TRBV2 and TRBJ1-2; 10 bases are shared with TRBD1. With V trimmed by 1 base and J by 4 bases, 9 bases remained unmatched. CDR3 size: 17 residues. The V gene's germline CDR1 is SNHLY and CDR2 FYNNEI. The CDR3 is CASSEGSRQGAGYGYTF. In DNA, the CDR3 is TGTGCCAGCAGTGAAGGGAGCCGACAGGGGGCTGGCTATGGCTACACCTTC. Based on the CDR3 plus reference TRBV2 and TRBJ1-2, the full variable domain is EPEVTQTPSHQVTQMGQEVILRCVPISNHLYFYWYRQILGQKVEFLVSFYNNEISEKSEIFDDQFSVERPDGSNFTLKIRSTKLEDSAMYFCASSEGSRQGAGYGYTFGSGTRLTVV.

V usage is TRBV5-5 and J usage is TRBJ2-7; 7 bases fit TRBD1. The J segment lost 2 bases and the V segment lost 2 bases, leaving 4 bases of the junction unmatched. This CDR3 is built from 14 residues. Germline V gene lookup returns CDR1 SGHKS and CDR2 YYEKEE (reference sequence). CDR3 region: CASSFRQGPYEQYF. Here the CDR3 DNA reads TGTGCCAGCAGCTTCCGACAGGGTCCCTACGAGCAGTACTTC.

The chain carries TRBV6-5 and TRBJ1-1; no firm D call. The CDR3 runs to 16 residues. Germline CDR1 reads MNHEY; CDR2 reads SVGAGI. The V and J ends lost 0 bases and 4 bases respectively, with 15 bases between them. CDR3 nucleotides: TGTGCCAGCAGTTACTCCAGTAGGAGGTTGATCACTGAAGCTTTCTTT. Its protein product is CASSYSSRRLITEAFF.

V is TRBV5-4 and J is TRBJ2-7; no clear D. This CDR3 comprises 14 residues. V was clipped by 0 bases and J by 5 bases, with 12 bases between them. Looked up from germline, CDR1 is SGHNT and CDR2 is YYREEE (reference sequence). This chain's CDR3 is CASSLDVSLHEQYF. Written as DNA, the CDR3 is TGTGCCAGCAGCTTGGACGTCAGTTTGCACGAGCAGTACTTC.

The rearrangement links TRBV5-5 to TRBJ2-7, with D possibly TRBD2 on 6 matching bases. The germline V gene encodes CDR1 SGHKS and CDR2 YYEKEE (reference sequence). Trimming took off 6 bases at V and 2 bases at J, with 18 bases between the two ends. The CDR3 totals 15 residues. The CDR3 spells CASTNEVGGTYEQYF. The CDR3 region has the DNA TGTGCCAGCACCAACGAAGTCGGGGGAACCTACGAGCAGTACTTC.

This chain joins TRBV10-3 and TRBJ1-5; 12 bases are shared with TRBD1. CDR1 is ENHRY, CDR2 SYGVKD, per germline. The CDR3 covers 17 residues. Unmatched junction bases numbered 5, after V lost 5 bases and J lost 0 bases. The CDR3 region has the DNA TGTGCCATCAGTCGGGACAGGGGGCCAGATAGCAATCAGCCCCAGCATTTT. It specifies CAISRDRGPDSNQPQHF.

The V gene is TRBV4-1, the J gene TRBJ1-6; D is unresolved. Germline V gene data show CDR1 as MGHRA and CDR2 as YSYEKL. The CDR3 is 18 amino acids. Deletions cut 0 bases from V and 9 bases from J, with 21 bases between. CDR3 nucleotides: TGCGCCAGCAGCCAAGAATCTTGGGCAGCCCTTGCGGGTTCACCCCTCCACTTT. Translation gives CASSQESWAALAGSPLHF.